This T cell receptor beta chain was identified in a study of type 1 regulatory T cells. The overall study: T-allo10 is a Tr1-enriched, alloantigen-specific CD4 T cell product made in vitro.

V lost 0 bases to trimming and J lost 4 bases, with 25 bases between them. The germline V gene has CDR1 LGHDT and CDR2 YNNKEL (reference sequence). CDR3 length: 20 amino acids. TCRdb ran MiXCR on the reads and lists one entry per CDR3 protein. Among some 89,000 distinct CDR3 sequences listed, roughly 28% were seen once. This TCR was recovered from a human donor in good health. The chain carries TRBV3-1 and TRBJ2-4; D remains ambiguous. Input material: CD4+ T cells, either the whole sample or a sorted fraction (not recorded which). CDR3 in DNA: TGTGCCAGCAGCCAAGATCTTATAAACGTCGCGCGGCAGACTAAAAACATTCAGTACTTC. This translates into CASSQDLINVARQTKNIQYF.